The clone carrying this T cell receptor (beta chain) was seen a single time. These data are taken from a study of blood T cell repertoires in COVID-19. This table comes from immunoSEQ multiplex PCR, and its TCRdb copy is limited to in-frame clones, with some not included. The sample consists of hundreds of thousands of clones, approximately 84% of them appearing once. The source is a woman aged 25-40 years who had recovered from COVID-19. What was sequenced was peripheral blood.

The CDR3 here is CASNVRVGEQFF. The CDR3 region has the DNA TGTGCCAGCAATGTCAGGGTCGGTGAGCAGTTCTTC. This chain connects TRBV2 to TRBJ2-1, with a tentative D call TRBD1 (5 bases). The V and J ends lost 7 bases and 9 bases respectively, with 13 bases between them. This CDR3 spans 12 amino acids. Germline CDR1 reads SNHLY; CDR2 reads FYNNEI.